This T cell receptor beta chain was identified in a study of T cells in Graves' hyperthyroidism and ophthalmopathy. Stable Graves' hyperthyroidism meant no ophthalmopathy progression within 18 months. Overall study findings and caveats: Through a model of 13 V-J features, ophthalmopathy was separated from stable hyperthyroidism. Among clonotypes expanded in thyroid above 0.001, most were also found in blood.

RNA transcripts served as the template for amplifying TCR beta CDR3 regions. A set of HTBI primers served as the primers for a first-round RT-PCR of the TCR CDR3. TCRdb re-derived calls from the multiplex PCR reads in MiXCR, one entry per CDR3 protein. Found here are some 760,000 distinct CDR3 sequences, around 15% of them singletons; the top ten hold roughly 10%. In its sample, this clonotype was seen many times. The antigen is unknown. CDR3 length: 14 amino acids. Germline V gives CDR1 DFQATT, CDR2 SNEGSKA (reference sequence). V was shortened by 0 bases and J by 2 bases, with 10 bases between the two germline ends.

The TCR was taken from a woman younger than 35 with Graves' hyperthyroidism. The sequencing sample was made of blood. The chain carries TRBV20-1 and TRBJ1-2; weak D call: TRBD1 (5 bases). The CDR3 protein is CSARDHGGNYGYTF. For the CDR3, the DNA is TGCAGTGCTAGAGATCACGGGGGGAACTATGGCTACACCTTC.